The T cell receptor (beta chain) under discussion was sequenced for a study of Graves' ophthalmopathy and Graves' hyperthyroidism (dated by TCRdb to the late 2010s). In terms of the full investigation: Hyperthyroidism was considered stable if no progression to ophthalmopathy occurred within 18 months of follow-up. TCR beta repertoire signatures were used to distinguish Graves' ophthalmopathy from Graves' hyperthyroidism and to predict progression to ophthalmopathy. In total, 120 to 150 blood samples were TCR-sequenced: approximately 40 ophthalmopathy, approximately 75 hyperthyroidism and some 17 hyperthyroidism-to-ophthalmopathy patients. To explore V-J signatures that distinguish ophthalmopathy from hyperthyroidism, a discovery set of about a hundred patients was enrolled, made up of more than 40 with ophthalmopathy and roughly 57 with stable hyperthyroidism. For independent validation, a separate cohort was made up of 18 hyperthyroidism patients plus 17 patients who later progressed from hyperthyroidism to ophthalmopathy. In five or six hyperthyroidism patients, the T-cell repertoire of thyroid tissue was compared with the T-cell repertoire of blood. Following sample collection, hyperthyroidism patients were given methimazole at a starting dose of 30 mg daily, and ophthalmopathy patients were given high-dose intravenous methylprednisolone.

V is pruned by 5 bases and J by 1 base, leaving 5 bases of the junction without a gene match. The germline V gene specifies SGHTA as CDR1 and FQGTGA as CDR2. The CDR3 starts with the cysteine, ends with the phenylalanine, and has 15 residues. This entry keeps only the CDR3 DNA: 45 bases, framed from base 1. TCR beta CDR3 regions were amplified from RNA transcripts for repertoire sequencing. The first round of RT-PCR was done with HTBI primers and the Qiagen OneStep RT-PCR kit, and was followed by a second round of multiplex PCR, then size selection and purification. Libraries were sequenced paired-end with 100 bp reads on an Illumina HiSeq2000. The published analysis was carried out like this. Reads were processed with SOAPnuke, discarding reads with adapters, uncalled bases, mean Phred below 15, or no exact constant-primer or identifier match. High-quality paired reads were merged with COPE v1.2.5. Each unique nucleotide sequence was treated as a clonotype, and MiTCR v1.1 was used to align the clonotypes to the IMGT TRB V, D and J references. The analysis was limited to V-J combinations with a frequency above 0.0001, which together covered around 99% of the repertoires. For each V-J combination, a TCR clonal expansion and chaos score was defined as F50 clonal expansion divided by the chaos observed in the TCRdist matrix. Welch's t-statistics and random forest were used to reduce features to about a dozen V-J combinations, which were fed into a naive Bayes classifier. The similarity between thyroid and blood repertoires was quantified using the Morisita-Horn index. TCRdb reprocessed the public reads (quality trimming at Q25 with fastp, clone calling with MiXCR) and kept in-frame beta chains. Every CDR3 protein is listed once, alongside the most common genes and DNA of its rows. In this record, the V and J calls reflect TCRdb's handling and not the investigators' own analysis. This sample holds 450,000 to 600,000 distinct CDR3 sequences; 35% to 45% were observed only once. Roughly 4.5% of the sample is in the top ten clones.

What the work shows at the level of the full study, not this receptor alone: In validation, the model predicted ophthalmopathy progression with about 70% sensitivity and approximately 72% specificity; eleven to twelve predicted patients were CT-confirmed with GO in a median of approximately six months. No statistical method was used to predetermine the sample size, and group allocation was not hidden from the investigators. In cross-validation, the 13-signature model distinguished ophthalmopathy from stable hyperthyroidism with approximately 88% sensitivity and roughly 81% specificity, and in the test set the corresponding values were about 80% and 75%. Most expanded thyroid clonotypes with a frequency above 0.001 also appeared in blood, which suggests that blood repertoires may reflect the immune response in the thyroid.

Hyperthyroidism patients were newly diagnosed, were aged 18 to 65 years, and had a disease duration under 2 months. Patients with other autoimmune diseases, uncontrolled infections, pregnancy or lactation were excluded. Diagnosis relied on clinical symptoms, serum thyroxine, TRAb, thyroid ultrasound and orbital computed tomography. Trizol reagent was used to extract the total RNA, and its quality was then checked on an Agilent 2100 Bioanalyzer. This clonotype was seen repeatedly, ten times or more. Its antigen is not yet known. Nothing much larger sits one base from this clone, and base qualities are not available.

The TCR was taken from an adult man with Graves' hyperthyroidism. The specimen was peripheral blood or thyroid tissue (not recorded which). The chain couples TRBV7-3 to TRBJ2-5, and 9 junctional nucleotides match TRBD2. The nucleotide sequence reads TGTGCCAGCAGCCCAGCGGGGGGCAGCCAAGAGACCCAGTACTTC. Its amino acids are CASSPAGGSQETQYF.